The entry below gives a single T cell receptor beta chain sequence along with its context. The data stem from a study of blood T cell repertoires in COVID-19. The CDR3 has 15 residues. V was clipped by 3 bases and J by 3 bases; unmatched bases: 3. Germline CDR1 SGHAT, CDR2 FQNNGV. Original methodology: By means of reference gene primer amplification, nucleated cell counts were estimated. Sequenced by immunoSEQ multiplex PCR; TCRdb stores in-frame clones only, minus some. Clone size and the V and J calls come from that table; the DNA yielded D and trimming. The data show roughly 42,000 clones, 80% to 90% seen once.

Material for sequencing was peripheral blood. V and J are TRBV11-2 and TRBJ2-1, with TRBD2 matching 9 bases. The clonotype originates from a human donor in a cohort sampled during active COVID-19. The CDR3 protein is CASSLLAGFYNEQFF. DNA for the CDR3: TGTGCCAGCAGCTTGCTAGCGGGGTTCTACAATGAGCAGTTCTTC. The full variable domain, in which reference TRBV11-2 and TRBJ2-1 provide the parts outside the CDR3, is EAGVAQSPRYKIIEKRQSVAFWCNPISGHATLYWYQQILGQGPKLLIQFQNNGVVDDSQLPKDRFSAERLKGVDSTLKIQPAKLEDSAVYLCASSLLAGFYNEQFFGPGTRLTVL.